What follows describes a single TCR beta chain. Primers included in the PCR were 60 Vbeta and 13 Jbeta primers. Assay used: immunoSEQ multiplex PCR; TCRdb lists only in-frame clones, some missing. Recorded for this sample: 55,000 to 80,000 clones. The record originates from a study of cytomegalovirus exposure and HLA in healthy donors. Looked up from germline, CDR1 is SGDLS and CDR2 is YYNGEE. This CDR3 is 15 amino acids long. The V gene end was trimmed by 1 base and the J gene end by 4 bases; junction bases not matched to a gene: 4. Sample: PBMCs. The sequence derives from a middle-aged man in good health and CMV-seronegative. This chain joins TRBV9 and TRBJ2-1, with 8 bases aligning to TRBD1. The CDR3 loop is CASSVLQGGYNEQFF. CDR3 DNA: TGTGCCAGCAGCGTACTACAGGGGGGATACAATGAGCAGTTCTTC.